This is a list of T cell receptor beta chains from one sample in a study of T cell clones after liver transplantation. The assay was immunoSEQ multiplex PCR, and TCRdb's table has in-frame clones only and misses some. Among about 45,000 clones, 70% to 90% were seen once, and the ten largest hold around 2.5%. The starting material was CD4+ T cells from blood, obtained 24 months after liver transplant. The source of these receptors is a human patient who received a liver transplant. T cells may partly derive from the graft donor. Each CDR3 is given with its conserved first and last residue. Fields, in order: J gene, clone size, D gene, V gene, CDR3 protein, CDR3 DNA. D genes are given only for firm matches. Clone sizes are given selectively: once, few, many, or a class where the clone is expanded.

>TRBJ2-7|NA|TRBD2|TRBV7-9
CASSHSGRPRQYF
TGTGCCAGCAGCCACAGCGGGAGGCCGCGGCAGTACTTC
>TRBJ1-5|NA|NA|TRBV2
CASSPSEQQPQHF
TGTGCCAGCAGTCCCTCGGAGCAGCAGCCCCAGCATTTT
>TRBJ1-3|NA|TRBD1|TRBV7-2
CASSLRGQGYLSGNTIYF
TGTGCCAGCAGCTTACGGGGACAGGGGTACCTATCTGGAAACACCATATATTTT
>TRBJ2-5|NA|TRBD1|TRBV4-1
CASSQDGTGVAETQYF
TGCGCCAGCAGCCAAGATGGGACAGGGGTGGCAGAGACCCAGTACTTC
>TRBJ2-1|NA|TRBD2|TRBV6-5
CAVGREGFNEQFF
TGTGCCGTAGGCAGGGAGGGGTTCAATGAGCAGTTCTTC
>TRBJ2-2|NA|NA|TRBV4-1
CASSQQGAGELFF
TGCGCCAGCAGCCAGCAGGGTGCCGGGGAGCTGTTTTTT
>TRBJ1-5|NA|NA|TRBV21-1
CASSKYYDGPLQINQPQHF
TGTGCCAGCAGCAAATATTACGACGGACCACTTCAGATCAATCAGCCCCAGCATTTT
>TRBJ2-2|NA|NA|TRBV5-1
CASSLVASSNTGELFF
TGCGCCAGCAGCTTGGTGGCCAGCTCGAACACCGGGGAGCTGTTTTTT
>TRBJ2-2|NA|NA|TRBV15
CATSRDMKGRYANTGELFF
TGTGCCACCAGCAGAGATATGAAGGGTAGATACGCGAACACCGGGGAGCTGTTTTTT
>TRBJ1-5|once|NA|TRBV6-5
CASKLDGSNQPQHF
TGTGCCAGCAAATTAGACGGAAGCAATCAGCCCCAGCATTTT
>TRBJ2-2|few|NA|TRBV6-6
CASSYSRRELFF
TGTGCCAGCAGTTACTCGAGACGGGAGCTGTTTTTT
>TRBJ2-7|NA|NA|TRBV9
CASSVASSQPYEQYF
TGTGCCAGCAGCGTAGCGTCGAGCCAACCCTACGAGCAGTACTTC
>TRBJ2-1|NA|NA|TRBV19
CASSIANNEQFF
TGTGCCAGTAGTATAGCTAACAATGAGCAGTTCTTC
>TRBJ1-5|NA|NA|TRBV27
CASSLLAAANQPQHF
TGTGCCAGCAGTTTATTGGCCGCTGCCAATCAGCCCCAGCATTTT
>TRBJ1-1|NA|NA|TRBV7-8
CASSLDRENEAFF
TGTGCCAGCAGCTTAGACAGGGAGAATGAAGCTTTCTTT
>TRBJ2-5|few|TRBD2|TRBV4-2
CASSQDQERGAGTQYF
TGTGCCAGCAGCCAAGATCAAGAGCGGGGGGCTGGGACCCAGTACTTC
>TRBJ2-5|NA|NA|TRBV28
CASSHLRETQYF
TGTGCCAGCAGCCATCTAAGAGAGACCCAGTACTTC
>TRBJ2-1|NA|TRBD1|TRBV7-8
CASSLTGTGAGEQFF
TGTGCCAGCAGCTTGACCGGGACAGGGGCTGGTGAGCAGTTCTTC
>TRBJ2-5|NA|NA|TRBV11-2
CASSFSARGETQYF
TGTGCCAGCAGCTTTTCGGCTAGAGGGGAGACCCAGTACTTC
>TRBJ2-7|few|NA|TRBV2
CASSDSEVGSYEQYF
TGTGCCAGCAGTGATTCTGAGGTAGGCTCCTACGAGCAGTACTTC
>TRBJ1-2|NA|NA|TRBV2
CASSDLGPYTF
TGTGCCAGCAGTGATTTAGGCCCTTACACCTTC
>TRBJ1-2|once|NA|TRBV10-2
CASQGGQSYGYTF
TGCGCCAGCCAGGGAGGGCAGTCCTATGGCTACACCTTC
>TRBJ1-2|NA|TRBD1|TRBV6-1
CANGWRDRGSDGYTF
TGTGCCAATGGGTGGCGGGACAGGGGAAGTGATGGCTACACCTTC
>TRBJ1-3|NA|NA|TRBV9
CASSVTQGSGNTIYF
TGTGCCAGCAGCGTAACCCAGGGATCTGGAAACACCATATATTTT